A single sample gave rise to the 7 T cell receptor beta chains below, sequenced in a study of shared clonotypes between healthy human individuals. Repertoires were generated with immunoSEQ multiplex PCR, while TCRdb's copy carries only in-frame clones and drops some. The repertoire includes roughly 2,500,000 clones, roughly 93% of them detected once, and around 0.37% sits in the top ten. What was sequenced was naive CD4+ T cells from PBMCs. The subset: CD45RA+ positively selected. The receptors shown here come from a man in his late teens or twenties in good health. Some clones in this sample may be carry-over from other donors' samples.

V and J are TRBV19 and TRBJ1-2; D not resolved. In germline, CDR1 is LNHDA, CDR2 SQIVND (reference sequence). This CDR3 is built from 12 residues. V lost 4 bases to trimming and J lost 8 bases, with 11 bases between them. In DNA, the CDR3 is TGTGCCAGTAGTAGTAACCCCAGAGGCTACACCTTC. Its translation: CASSSNPRGYTF.

The rearrangement links TRBV7-3 to TRBJ2-4; 7 bases are a match to TRBD1. The trim removed 0 bases at V and 7 bases at J, leaving 18 bases unmatched. The CDR3 has 19 amino acids. The germline gives CDR1 SGHTA, CDR2 FQGTGA. The CDR3 loop is CASSLTGTADPSLRNIQYF. The CDR3 DNA is TGTGCCAGCAGCTTAACCGGGACAGCCGACCCTAGCCTCCGGAACATTCAGTACTTC.

The rearrangement uses TRBV5-1 and TRBJ2-3; 9 bases line up with TRBD2. Germline V CDR1 and CDR2: SGHRS, YFSETQ. The length of the CDR3 is 15 residues. Trimming at V came to 7 bases and at J to 3 bases, leaving 9 bases not matched to a gene. The CDR3 is CASRLGLANTDTQYF. CDR3 nucleotides: TGCGCCAGCCGACTGGGACTAGCCAATACAGATACGCAGTATTTT. Drawing the rest from reference TRBV5-1 and TRBJ2-3, the complete variable domain is KAGVTQTPRYLIKTRGQQVTLSCSPISGHRSVSWYQQTPGQGLQFLFEYFSETQRNKGNFPGRFSGRQFSNSRSEMNVSTLELGDSALYLCASRLGLANTDTQYFGPGTRLTVL.

In its sample, this clone was seen once. The CDR3 bases are TGCGCCAGCAGCCAAGTCAACAGATACACAGATACGCAGTATTTT. Its translation: CASSQVNRYTDTQYF. The V gene is TRBV4-3, the J gene TRBJ2-3, with D uncertain. Trimming pared 1 base from V and 2 bases from J, leaving 10 bases between. From germline, CDR1 is LGHNA and CDR2 YSLEER. The CDR3 covers 15 residues.

The chain couples TRBV6-4 to TRBJ1-2, with unresolved D. Germline CDR1 is MRHNA and CDR2 is SNTAGT. V lost 3 bases and J 8 bases, leaving 13 bases between the germline ends. This CDR3 is 13 amino acids long. The CDR3 nucleotides read TGTGCCAGCAGTGAGGGTCTGATCGGAGGCTACACCTTC. It codes for CASSEGLIGGYTF.

This clone was detected once. The chain recombines TRBV7-9 with TRBJ2-1; 7 positions agree with TRBD2. The J segment lost 1 base and the V segment lost 6 bases, leaving 6 bases of the junction unmatched. CDR3 length: 15 residues. Germline-derived CDR1 and CDR2 are SEHNR and FQNEAQ (reference sequence). CDR3 nucleotide sequence: TGTGCCAGCAGGCTCAGTAGCGGGTCCTACAATGAGCAGTTCTTC. Its translation: CASRLSSGSYNEQFF.

The rearrangement joins TRBV6-5 to TRBJ2-1; TRBD1 aligns across 11 bases. CDR3 size: 15 residues. The V gene end was trimmed by 6 bases and the J gene end by 6 bases; junction bases not matched to a gene: 7. Germline V gene data show CDR1 as MNHEY and CDR2 as SVGAGI. CDR3 region: CASSYGTGGGNEQFF. The CDR3 region has the DNA TGTGCCAGCAGCTATGGGACAGGGGGAGGCAATGAGCAGTTCTTC.